This TCR beta chain was recorded in a study of blood T cell repertoires in COVID-19. Study overall: From the United States, Italy and Spain came samples of acute and convalescent COVID-19. T cells, B-cell-depleted T cells, or PBMCs supplied cDNA or gDNA.

In the source study's methods: From reference gene primer amplification, estimates of nucleated cell counts were derived. Libraries were prepared by immunoSEQ multiplex PCR; TCRdb keeps only in-frame clonotypes and omits some of them. Clone size and V and J calls were adopted from that table, with D and trimming inferred from the DNA. The repertoire includes some 670,000 clones, 90% of them detected once, and about 0.24% sits in the top ten. The CDR3 sequence is 16 residues long. Germline V lookup: CDR1 SEHNR, CDR2 FQNEAQ (reference sequence). V shed 5 bases and J shed 12 bases, with 25 bases lying between them. This clone was counted only a few times.

This clonotype originated in a woman between 18 and 30 years old with acute or convalescent COVID-19. Input material: peripheral blood. The rearrangement links TRBV7-9 to TRBJ1-4; D is possibly TRBD1 (5 bases). CDR3 DNA: TGTGCCAGCAGCCCACGGGGGATTTCCCGCCCCCTAGAACTGTTTTTT. It specifies CASSPRGISRPLELFF.